This is a list of T cell receptor beta chains from one sample in a study of blood T cell repertoires in COVID-19. TCRdb's copy holds only in-frame clones and misses some; the assay was immunoSEQ multiplex PCR. The sample has around 300,000 clones, about 85% seen once; the top ten hold about an eighth. Sequenced sample: peripheral blood. Receptors were obtained from a human donor in a cohort sampled during active COVID-19. Both conserved end residues are part of each CDR3. The D gene is left open where the match is weak. Size is stated for part of the rows, as once, few or many counts, or as a class when the clone is expanded.

abundance	d_gene	v_gene	j_gene	CDR3nt	CDR3aa
NA	NA	TRBV7-9	TRBJ1-5	TGTGCCAGCAGCTTAACCGGGACAAGACAGCCCCAGCATTTT	CASSLTGTRQPQHF
few	TRBD2	TRBV18	TRBJ2-1	TGTGCCAGCTCGTCAGCGCCTAGCGGGCCCTACAATGAGCAGTTCTTC	CASSSAPSGPYNEQFF
NA	NA	TRBV15	TRBJ2-5	TGTGCCACCAGCAAGAGGCAGGGCCAAGAGACCCAGTACTTC	CATSKRQGQETQYF
NA	TRBD1	TRBV28	TRBJ2-4	TGTGCCAGCAGTTTATCGTCAGGGGGCAGAAACATTCAGTACTTC	CASSLSSGGRNIQYF
once	NA	TRBV6-2/TRBV6-3	TRBJ2-1	TGTGCCAGCAGTTTGGGACTCATAAGCAATGAGCAGTTCTTC	CASSLGLISNEQFF
NA	NA	TRBV7-9	TRBJ1-1	TGTGCCAGCAGCTTAGGGGGCATGAACACTGAAGCTTTCTTT	CASSLGGMNTEAFF
few	NA	TRBV7-6	TRBJ1-3	TGTGCCAGCAGCCGAAGGGGGGGGGCGGAAAACACCATATATTTT	CASSRRGGAENTIYF
NA	NA	TRBV5-1	TRBJ1-4	TGCGCCAGCAGCTTGCAGGGCCTTGAGAGTGAAAAACTGTTTTTT	CASSLQGLESEKLFF
once	TRBD2	TRBV4-1	TRBJ2-1	TGCGCCAGCAGCCAAGGTCTAGCGGATAGCTACAATGAGCAGTTCTTC	CASSQGLADSYNEQFF
NA	NA	TRBV11-2	TRBJ1-4	TGTGCCAGCAGCTTAGAGAGAAGGGGCGAAAAACTGTTTTTT	CASSLERRGEKLFF
NA	TRBD2	TRBV27	TRBJ2-3	TGTGCCAGCAGTTTATCGGGGAGGGACACAGATACGCAGTATTTT	CASSLSGRDTDTQYF
NA	NA	TRBV5-8	TRBJ2-3	TGTGCCAGCAGACATCCCTTCAGGTTAGGTACGCAGTATTTT	CASRHPFRLGTQYF
once	NA	TRBV27	TRBJ2-2	TGTGCCAGCAGTCATAAGCGGGCCGGGGAGCTGTTTTTT	CASSHKRAGELFF
NA	NA	TRBV16	TRBJ2-5	TGTGCCAGCAGCCAACTCGGCAGGGGGACCCAGTACTTC	CASSQLGRGTQYF
NA	TRBD1	TRBV7-2	TRBJ2-4	TGTGCCAGCAGCTCGCCCGGGACAGGTCGTGTTGAGAACATTCAGTACTTC	CASSSPGTGRVENIQYF
NA	TRBD1	TRBV5-1	TRBJ2-7	TGCGCCAGCAGCTCCCGGACAGGAACCTCCCTGAACGAGCAGTACTTC	CASSSRTGTSLNEQYF